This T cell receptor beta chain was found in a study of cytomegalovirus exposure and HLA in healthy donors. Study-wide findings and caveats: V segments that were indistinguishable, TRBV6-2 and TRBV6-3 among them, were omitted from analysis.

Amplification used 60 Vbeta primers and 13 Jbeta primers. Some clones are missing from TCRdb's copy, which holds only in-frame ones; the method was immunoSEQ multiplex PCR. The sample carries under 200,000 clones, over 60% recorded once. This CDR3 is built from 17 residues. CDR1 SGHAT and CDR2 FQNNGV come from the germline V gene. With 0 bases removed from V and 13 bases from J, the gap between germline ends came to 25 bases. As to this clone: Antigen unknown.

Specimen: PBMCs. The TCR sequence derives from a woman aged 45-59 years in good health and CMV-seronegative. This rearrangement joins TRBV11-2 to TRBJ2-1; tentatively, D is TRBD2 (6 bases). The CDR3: CASSLESIKKRDSRQFF. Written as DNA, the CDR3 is TGTGCCAGCAGCTTAGAAAGTATTAAAAAACGGGACTCTCGACAGTTCTTC.